The text below deals with one T cell receptor beta chain. The sample belongs to a study of blood T cells in healthy people across ages. Germline V gene lookup returns CDR1 SQVTM and CDR2 ANQGSEA. The CDR3 is made up of 13 amino acids. V shed 6 bases and J shed 6 bases, with 16 bases lying between them. The second PCR ran about 6 to 11 cycles with a sample-barcoded 5' primer and J-beta primers. Each CDR3 protein is one row after TCRdb ran MiXCR on the 5' RACE reads. The sample lists almost 1 million distinct CDR3 sequences, 51% occurring once. The sequenced sample was blood. The sequence derives from a woman aged 55-75 years in good health. This chain links TRBV29-1 with TRBJ2-3; TRBD1 might be the D (5 bases). The CDR3 DNA is TGCAGCGTCGAACCGACAGTGCCCGATACGCAGTATTTT. Translating it yields CSVEPTVPDTQYF.